The rows below give T cell receptor beta chains drawn from one sample of a study of CD8 T cells in ankylosing spondylitis. A single record per CDR3 protein comes from TCRdb applying MiXCR to the 5' RACE reads. The sample has over 130,000 distinct CDR3 sequences, 40% to 50% seen once; the top ten hold 13% to 15%. Material for sequencing was synovial fluid, either unsorted or a sorted T cell fraction (not recorded which). Receptors originate from a male donor with ankylosing spondylitis. Both conserved end residues are part of each CDR3. D genes are given only for firm matches. Expanded clones get a size class; other rows say once, few or many, or leave the size out.

CDR3 protein	CDR3 DNA	V gene	D gene	clone size	J gene
CASSWGITPEKLFF	TGTGCCAGCAGTTGGGGCATCACTCCGGAAAAACTGTTTTTT	TRBV12-3/TRBV12-4	NA	NA	TRBJ1-4
CSVARERGSEAFF	TGCAGCGTTGCCAGGGAGAGAGGGTCTGAAGCTTTCTTT	TRBV29-1	NA	few	TRBJ1-1
CASSTSGAWVGTDTQYF	TGTGCCAGCAGTACGAGCGGAGCCTGGGTTGGTACAGATACGCAGTATTTT	TRBV12-3/TRBV12-4	NA	few	TRBJ2-3
CASSAGTGVTEAFF	TGCGCCAGCAGTGCCGGGACAGGGGTCACTGAAGCTTTCTTT	TRBV10-2	TRBD1	NA	TRBJ1-1
CASSQDAGGFNEQFF	TGCGCCAGCAGCCAAGATGCGGGGGGGTTCAATGAGCAGTTCTTC	TRBV4-1	TRBD2	NA	TRBJ2-1
CASAEGTSGYNEQFF	TGTGCCAGCGCTGAGGGGACTAGCGGATACAATGAGCAGTTCTTC	TRBV6-2/TRBV6-3	TRBD2	few	TRBJ2-1
CASSYPDPTSPLHF	TGTGCCAGCAGTTACCCAGACCCGACTTCACCCCTCCACTTT	TRBV6-5	NA	few	TRBJ1-6
CASSLGGQFNEKLFF	TGTGCCAGCAGCCTGGGGGGACAGTTTAATGAAAAACTGTTTTTT	TRBV12-3/TRBV12-4	TRBD1	few	TRBJ1-4
CASTPTDTEPGYTF	TGTGCCAGTACCCCGACAGACACTGAGCCCGGCTACACCTTC	TRBV19	NA	once	TRBJ1-2
CSVGRGALNTEAFF	TGCAGCGTTGGAAGGGGCGCGTTGAACACTGAAGCTTTCTTT	TRBV29-1	NA	NA	TRBJ1-1
CASSYRGVVSYEQYF	TGTGCCAGCAGCTACCGGGGCGTTGTCTCCTACGAGCAGTACTTC	TRBV5-6	NA	NA	TRBJ2-7
CAFPERKAGAPDTQYF	TGTGCCTTCCCCGAGAGAAAAGCGGGAGCCCCAGATACGCAGTATTTT	TRBV10-3	TRBD2	few	TRBJ2-3
CAISESTEYNSPLHF	TGTGCCATCAGTGAGTCGACCGAGTATAATTCACCCCTCCACTTT	TRBV10-3	NA	few	TRBJ1-6
CASGRRSTDTQYF	TGTGCCAGCGGCAGGCGTAGCACAGATACGCAGTATTTT	TRBV25-1	NA	NA	TRBJ2-3
CASSPRGPGSEKLFF	TGCGCCAGCAGCCCGCGGGGGCCCGGCAGTGAAAAACTGTTTTTT	TRBV4-1	NA	few	TRBJ1-4
CSARGGLDSVADTQYF	TGCAGTGCTAGAGGGGGACTAGATAGTGTCGCAGATACGCAGTATTTT	TRBV20-1	TRBD2	NA	TRBJ2-3
CASSLWSGANVLTF	TGTGCCAGCAGCTTATGGTCTGGGGCCAACGTCCTGACTTTC	TRBV7-7	NA	NA	TRBJ2-6
CASTPGQRNYEQYF	TGTGCCAGCACTCCGGGACAGCGCAACTACGAGCAGTACTTC	TRBV6-1	TRBD1	many	TRBJ2-7
CASSQEMSFAVNYEQYF	TGTGCCAGCAGCCAAGAAATGTCGTTCGCGGTCAACTACGAGCAGTACTTC	TRBV4-2	NA	NA	TRBJ2-7
CSVNNEQFF	TGCAGTGTCAACAATGAGCAGTTCTTC	TRBV20-1	NA	NA	TRBJ2-1
CASSLVEREPSYEQYF	TGTGCCAGCAGCTTAGTGGAGCGGGAGCCCTCCTACGAGCAGTACTTC	TRBV7-2	TRBD2	once	TRBJ2-7
CASKKRGGSYNEQFF	TGTGCCAGTAAAAAGCGGGGGGGCTCCTACAATGAGCAGTTCTTC	TRBV7-9	TRBD2	few	TRBJ2-1
CASSRKSGSPYTQYF	TGTGCCAGCAGCCGGAAAAGCGGGAGTCCGTATACGCAGTATTTT	TRBV9	TRBD2	NA	TRBJ2-3
CASSPWARWNEQFF	TGTGCCAGCTCTCCCTGGGCACGGTGGAATGAGCAGTTCTTC	TRBV18	NA	NA	TRBJ2-1